Presented here are 25 T cell receptor beta chains from one specimen sequenced in a study of cytomegalovirus exposure and HLA in healthy donors. PCR primers comprised 60 Vbeta and 13 Jbeta primers. The data were produced by immunoSEQ multiplex PCR, yet TCRdb's version contains in-frame clones alone and is incomplete. The sample includes more than 130,000 clones, roughly 75% of them seen just once. Sequenced: PBMCs. These receptors all stem from a man aged 35 to 55 in good health and CMV-seropositive.

The chain uses TRBV7-9 and TRBJ2-7; a possible D gene is TRBD2 (5 bases). Deletions cut 2 bases from V and 6 bases from J, with 14 bases between. CDR1 SEHNR and CDR2 FQNEAQ come from the germline V gene (reference sequence). The CDR3 has 14 amino acids. The CDR3 DNA sequence: TGTGCCAGCAGCTTAAGAGGGAGTTTTACCGAGCAGTACTTC. Its protein product is CASSLRGSFTEQYF. Complete variable domain (other parts from reference TRBV7-9 and TRBJ2-7): DTGVSQNPRHKITKRGQNVTFRCDPISEHNRLYWYRQTLGQGPEFLTYFQNEAQLEKSRLLSDRFSAERPKGSFSTLEIQRTEQGDSAMYLCASSLRGSFTEQYFGPGTRLTVT.

This rearrangement joins TRBV5-6 to TRBJ1-1; a weak D match, TRBD1 (5 bases). The V and J ends lost 2 bases and 4 bases respectively, with 18 bases between them. There are 16 residues in the CDR3. Germline assignment: CDR1 SGHDT and CDR2 YYEEEE. The DNA of the CDR3 is TGTGCCAGCAGCTTACTTCCAGGGTGGGCTCTCACTGAAGCTTTCTTT. Residues: CASSLLPGWALTEAFF.

V and J are TRBV27 and TRBJ1-4; D possibly corresponds to TRBD1 (6 bases). This CDR3 is built from 12 residues. Trimming left V 5 bases short and J 13 bases short, with 14 bases between. Germline assignment: CDR1 MNHEY and CDR2 SMNVEV (reference sequence). The CDR3 DNA is TGTGCCAGCAGTGCCAACCGGGACATACTGTTTTTT. Protein sequence: CASSANRDILFF.

The CDR3 region has the DNA TGTGCCACCAGCACCGGACAGGGGGCGTTCGAGCAGTACTTC. Protein sequence: CATSTGQGAFEQYF. The rearrangement joins TRBV15 to TRBJ2-7, with 11 bases fitting TRBD1. The germline gives CDR1 LNHNV, CDR2 YYDKDF (reference sequence). This CDR3 has 14 residues. The V segment lost 4 bases and the J segment 6 bases; nucleotides outside the gene matches: 5.

The chain employs TRBV5-6 and TRBJ2-7; 8 bases are a match to TRBD1. Looked up from germline, CDR1 is SGHDT and CDR2 is YYEEEE. The J segment lost 2 bases and the V segment lost 0 bases, leaving 4 bases of the junction unmatched. This CDR3 contains 15 residues. CDR3 in DNA: TGTGCCAGCAGCTTGGTCCAGGGGGCCGCCTACGAGCAGTACTTC. Its translation: CASSLVQGAAYEQYF.

The CDR3 protein is CASRDGQVGTDTQYF. As DNA, the CDR3 is TGTGCCAGCAGAGATGGACAGGTTGGCACAGATACGCAGTATTTT. This chain links TRBV2 with TRBJ2-3; TRBD1 matches 7 bases. The CDR3 length is 15 residues. Germline trimming cut 6 bases from V and 1 base from J; bases unmatched to any gene: 7. Germline lookup yields CDR1 SNHLY and CDR2 FYNNEI.

The V and J genes are TRBV4-1 and TRBJ2-7; D is unclear. This CDR3 comprises 13 residues. CDR1 is MGHRA, CDR2 YSYEKL, per germline. V was cut by 3 bases and J by 3 bases, with 9 bases left in between. CDR3 sequence (DNA): TGCGCCAGCAGCCATCCGCCCTACTACGAGCAGTACTTC. This translates into CASSHPPYYEQYF.

This rearrangement joins TRBV30 to TRBJ2-3, with D tentatively TRBD2 (6 bases). Trimming cost V 7 bases and J 1 base, with 9 bases left between them. CDR3 size: 12 residues. Germline V lookup: CDR1 GTSNPN, CDR2 SVGIG (reference sequence). The CDR3 bases are TGTGCCTACGGGACTGGCACAGATACGCAGTATTTT. Its protein is CAYGTGTDTQYF.

This clone was detected once. This sequence joins TRBV30 and TRBJ2-1; 9 bases are a match to TRBD2. From germline, CDR1 is GTSNPN and CDR2 SVGIG (reference sequence). J lost 2 bases, V lost 2 bases, and 19 bases had no gene match. This CDR3 has 20 amino acids. The CDR3 coding sequence is TGTGCCTGGAGTTCGGCCGGCTGGCCTCTAGCGGGACCGGCCTACAATGAGCAGTTCTTC. Amino acids: CAWSSAGWPLAGPAYNEQFF.

CDR3 loop: CASNKGDRGHRNSPLHF. As DNA, the CDR3 is TGTGCCAGCAACAAGGGGGACAGGGGGCACAGAAATTCACCCCTCCACTTT. The gene calls are TRBV2 and TRBJ1-6, with 12 bases aligning to TRBD1. Trimming at V came to 7 bases and at J to 7 bases, leaving 11 bases not matched to a gene. The CDR3 runs 17 residues. The V gene's germline CDR1 is SNHLY and CDR2 FYNNEI.

The genes are TRBV7-2 and TRBJ1-4, with 7 bases fitting TRBD1. The ends lost 3 bases at V and 0 bases at J; junction bases unmatched: 4. The CDR3 has 16 amino acids. Germline loops: CDR1 SGHTA, CDR2 FQGNSA. The CDR3: CASSFSGQTTNEKLFF. CDR3 nucleotides: TGTGCCAGCAGCTTCTCGGGACAGACAACTAATGAAAAACTGTTTTTT. The full variable domain, rest sourced from reference TRBV7-2 and TRBJ1-4, is GAGVSQSPSNKVTEKGKDVELRCDPISGHTALYWYRQSLGQGLEFLIYFQGNSAPDKSGLPSDRFSAERTGGSVSTLTIQRTQQEDSAVYLCASSFSGQTTNEKLFFGSGTQLSVL.

The gene calls are TRBV2 and TRBJ2-5; 8 nucleotides match TRBD2. V was pared by 4 bases and J by 2 bases, with 6 bases of the junction left unmatched. The CDR3 runs 15 residues. Germline V gives CDR1 SNHLY, CDR2 FYNNEI. DNA for the CDR3: TGTGCCAGCAGTGCAAATATAGCGGGACAAGAGACCCAGTACTTC. The encoded protein is CASSANIAGQETQYF.

The chain joins TRBV27 to TRBJ2-7; 8 nucleotides match TRBD1. CDR3 length equals 15 residues. V gave up 3 bases and J gave up 2 bases; unmatched junction bases: 6. CDR1 MNHEY and CDR2 SMNVEV come from the germline V gene (reference sequence). The CDR3 loop is CASSFTTGATYEQYF. DNA of the CDR3: TGTGCCAGCAGTTTTACGACAGGGGCGACCTACGAGCAGTACTTC.

The V gene is TRBV27, the J gene TRBJ2-3; possibly TRBD2 for D (5 bases). The germline CDR1 and CDR2 sequences are MNHEY and SMNVEV (reference sequence). Trimming removed 8 bases at V and 0 bases at J, with 12 bases between. The CDR3 covers 14 residues. The CDR3, as DNA: TGTGCCAGCGGGAGCGGTACTAGCACAGATACGCAGTATTTT. Amino acid sequence: CASGSGTSTDTQYF.

This sequence joins TRBV5-1 and TRBJ2-5, with 7 positions matching TRBD2. Germline trimming cut 4 bases from V and 2 bases from J; bases unmatched to any gene: 5. This CDR3 is 14 amino acids long. Germline loops: CDR1 SGHRS, CDR2 YFSETQ. This CDR3 reads CASSRGGLQETQYF. The CDR3 nucleotides read TGCGCCAGCAGCCGGGGAGGGTTACAAGAGACCCAGTACTTC.

J is TRBJ1-1 and V is TRBV2; D remains ambiguous. The V gene's germline CDR1 is SNHLY and CDR2 FYNNEI. The V and J ends lost 5 bases and 1 base respectively, with 14 bases between them. The CDR3 totals 15 residues. The CDR3 nucleotides read TGTGCCAGCAGTTCATTAGGGAGGAAGAACACTGAAGCTTTCTTT. This codes for CASSSLGRKNTEAFF.

The chain links TRBV29-1 to TRBJ2-7; 7 bases align to TRBD2. The CDR3 is 12 residues long. CDR1 SQVTM and CDR2 ANQGSEA come from the germline V gene. Losses at the gene ends were 1 base for V and 7 bases for J; bases not matched to a gene: 4. DNA of the CDR3: TGCAGCGTTGAAGGGACTAGGGGTGAGCAGTACTTC. This sequence encodes CSVEGTRGEQYF.

V gene TRBV7-9 combines with J gene TRBJ2-1; 7 positions agree with TRBD1. Germline CDR1 and CDR2: SEHNR and FQNEAQ (reference sequence). This CDR3 is built from 15 residues. Unmatched junction bases numbered 2, after V lost 1 base and J lost 2 bases. The CDR3 sequence is CASSLVGTAYNEQFF. CDR3 DNA: TGTGCCAGCAGCTTAGTAGGGACAGCCTACAATGAGCAGTTCTTC.

In this sample, this clone turned up a few times. J is TRBJ1-5 and V is TRBV19; TRBD1 agrees at 9 bases. J gave up 7 bases and V 7 bases, and 8 bases lay outside the gene matches. The CDR3 runs to 14 residues. The germline V gene has CDR1 LNHDA and CDR2 SQIVND (reference sequence). DNA of the CDR3: TGTGCCAGTACCCCGGACAGGGGATGGCAGCCCCAGCATTTT. Translation: CASTPDRGWQPQHF.

V usage is TRBV28 and J usage is TRBJ1-1; D unresolved. The CDR3 has 18 amino acids. Germline V gives CDR1 MDHEN, CDR2 SYDVKM. The V end was cut by 8 bases, the J end by 6 bases, with 31 bases between. CDR3 nucleotide sequence: TGTGCCAGCCTTAAAGGCGGAAAAGACTGGATCCCTGGGTCTGAAGCTTTCTTT. It specifies CASLKGGKDWIPGSEAFF.

DNA for the CDR3: TGTGCCAGCCATGCCGACATGACAGGGGCGGCTGAAGCTTTCTTT. Protein: CASHADMTGAAEAFF. The genes are TRBV5-6 and TRBJ1-1; TRBD1 aligns across 8 bases. The CDR3 contains 15 residues. With 7 bases clipped from V and 6 bases from J, the junction kept 14 bases outside the gene matches. CDR1 is SGHDT, CDR2 YYEEEE, per germline.

V is TRBV13 and J is TRBJ1-2, with a possible D match to TRBD1 (6 bases). Trimming removed 1 base at V and 4 bases at J, with 25 bases between. The germline V gene encodes CDR1 PRHDT and CDR2 FYEKMQ (reference sequence). There are 19 residues in the CDR3. CDR3 sequence reads: CASSLDPGGRIGRIYGYTF. The CDR3 bases are TGTGCCAGCAGCTTAGATCCGGGGGGGCGCATCGGGCGGATCTATGGCTACACCTTC.

The chain employs TRBV5-8 and TRBJ1-5, with D tentatively TRBD1 (5 bases). V lost 0 bases to trimming and J lost 0 bases, with 7 bases between them. The CDR3 has 15 amino acids. Germline V gene lookup returns CDR1 SGHTS and CDR2 YDEGEE. The CDR3 DNA follows: TGTGCCAGCAGCTTGGCTGGACATAGCAATCAGCCCCAGCATTTT. Amino acid sequence: CASSLAGHSNQPQHF. Full variable domain (remainder filled in from reference TRBV5-8 and TRBJ1-5): EAGVTQSPTHLIKTRGQQATLRCSPISGHTSVYWYQQALGLGLQFLLWYDEGEERNRGNFPPRFSGRQFPNYSSELNVNALELEDSALYLCASSLAGHSNQPQHFGDGTRLSIL.

The chain recombines TRBV2 with TRBJ2-2, with 8 positions matching TRBD1. The CDR3 totals 14 residues. Trimming at V came to 8 bases and at J to 4 bases, leaving 6 bases not matched to a gene. Germline V gene data show CDR1 as SNHLY and CDR2 as FYNNEI. In DNA, the CDR3 is TGTGCCAGCCTTTTTGACAGGGGCACCGGGGAGCTGTTTTTT. Its protein is CASLFDRGTGELFF.

V and J are TRBV4-3 and TRBJ1-1, with unresolved D. CDR1 and CDR2 from the germline V gene are LGHNA and YSLEER. The CDR3 has 13 residues. V was trimmed by 5 bases and J by 0 bases, leaving 7 bases between them. CDR3 sequence reads: CASSFTLNTEAFF. Here the CDR3 DNA reads TGCGCCAGCAGCTTTACACTGAACACTGAAGCTTTCTTT.